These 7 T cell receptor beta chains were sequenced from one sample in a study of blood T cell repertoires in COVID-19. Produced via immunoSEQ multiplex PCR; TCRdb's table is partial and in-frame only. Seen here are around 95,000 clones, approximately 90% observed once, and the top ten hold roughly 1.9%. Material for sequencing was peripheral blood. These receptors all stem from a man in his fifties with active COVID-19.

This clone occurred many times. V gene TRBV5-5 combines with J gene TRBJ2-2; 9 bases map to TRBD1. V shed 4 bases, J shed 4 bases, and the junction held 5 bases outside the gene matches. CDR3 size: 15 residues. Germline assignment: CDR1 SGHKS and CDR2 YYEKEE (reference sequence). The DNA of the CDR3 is TGTGCCAGCAGCCAAGGGACAGGGTTCACCGGGGAGCTGTTTTTT. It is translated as CASSQGTGFTGELFF.

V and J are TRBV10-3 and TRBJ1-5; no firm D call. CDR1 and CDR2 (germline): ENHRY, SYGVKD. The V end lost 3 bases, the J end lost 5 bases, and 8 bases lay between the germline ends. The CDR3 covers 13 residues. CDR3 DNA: TGTGCCATCAGTGATTACGGGGATCAGCCCCAGCATTTT. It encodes CAISDYGDQPQHF.

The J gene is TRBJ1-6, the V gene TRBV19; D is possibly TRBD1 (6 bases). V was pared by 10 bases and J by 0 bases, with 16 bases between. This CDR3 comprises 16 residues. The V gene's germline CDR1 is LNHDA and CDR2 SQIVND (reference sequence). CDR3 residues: CATREAQGSYNSPLHF. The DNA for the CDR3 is TGTGCCACCCGAGAAGCACAGGGCTCCTATAATTCACCCCTCCACTTT. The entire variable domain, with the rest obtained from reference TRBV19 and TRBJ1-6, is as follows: DGGITQSPKYLFRKEGQNVTLSCEQNLNHDAMYWYRQDPGQGLRLIYYSQIVNDFQKGDIAEGYSVSREKKESFPLTVTSAQKNPTAFYLCATREAQGSYNSPLHFGNGTRLTVT.

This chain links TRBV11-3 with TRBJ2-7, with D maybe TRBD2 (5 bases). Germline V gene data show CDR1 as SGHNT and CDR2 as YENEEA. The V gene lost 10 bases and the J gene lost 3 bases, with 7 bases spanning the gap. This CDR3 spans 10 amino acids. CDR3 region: CATGDYEQYV. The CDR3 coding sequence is TGTGCCACCGGGGACTACGAGCAGTACGTC.

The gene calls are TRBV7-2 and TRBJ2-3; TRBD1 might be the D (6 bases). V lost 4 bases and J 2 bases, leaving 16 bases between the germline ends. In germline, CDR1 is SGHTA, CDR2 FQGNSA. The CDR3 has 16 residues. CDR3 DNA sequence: TGTGCCAGCAGCTCGTCCGGGACACTCCTCACAGATACGCAGTATTTT. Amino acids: CASSSSGTLLTDTQYF. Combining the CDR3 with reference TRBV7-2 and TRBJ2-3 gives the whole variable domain GAGVSQSPSNKVTEKGKDVELRCDPISGHTALYWYRQSLGQGLEFLIYFQGNSAPDKSGLPSDRFSAERTGGSVSTLTIQRTQQEDSAVYLCASSSSGTLLTDTQYFGPGTRLTVL.

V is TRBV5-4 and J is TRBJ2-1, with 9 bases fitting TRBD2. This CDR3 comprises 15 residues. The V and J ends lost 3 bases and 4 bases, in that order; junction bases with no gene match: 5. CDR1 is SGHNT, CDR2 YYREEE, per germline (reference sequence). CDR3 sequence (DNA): TGTGCCAGCAGCTCGACTAGCGGAACGTACAATGAGCAGTTCTTC. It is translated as CASSSTSGTYNEQFF.

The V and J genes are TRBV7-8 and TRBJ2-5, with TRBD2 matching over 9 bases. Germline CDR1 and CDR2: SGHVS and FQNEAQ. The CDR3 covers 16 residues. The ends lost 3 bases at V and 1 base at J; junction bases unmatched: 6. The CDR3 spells CASSLILGLAQETQYF. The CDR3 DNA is TGTGCCAGCAGCTTGATCCTGGGACTAGCCCAAGAGACCCAGTACTTC.